This T cell receptor (beta chain) is drawn from a study of T cell repertoires in cytomegalovirus infection. The study, taken as a whole, reports: People with CMV and the relevant HLA were identified by cumulative public TCR beta family frequency.

From the reads, TCRdb called clonotypes with MiXCR, one entry per CDR3 protein. The sample shows around 300,000 distinct CDR3 sequences, 22% of them seen only once. In regard to this clonotype: Its specificity is not known.

The V gene's germline CDR1 is SGHTA and CDR2 FQGNSA. Trimming took off 1 base at V and 0 bases at J, with 19 bases between the two ends. The CDR3 length is 19 residues. The TCR originated in a human donor in good health (CMV status not recorded). Some clones in this sample may be carry-over from other donors' samples. The sample consisted of cultured PBMCs, taken from culture after CMV antigen stimulation. The V and J genes are TRBV7-2 and TRBJ2-1, with D perhaps matching TRBD1 (6 bases). CDR3 amino acids: CASSLVARGRGRSYNEQFF. CDR3 in DNA: TGTGCCAGCAGCTTAGTGGCCAGGGGTAGGGGCCGCTCCTACAATGAGCAGTTCTTC.